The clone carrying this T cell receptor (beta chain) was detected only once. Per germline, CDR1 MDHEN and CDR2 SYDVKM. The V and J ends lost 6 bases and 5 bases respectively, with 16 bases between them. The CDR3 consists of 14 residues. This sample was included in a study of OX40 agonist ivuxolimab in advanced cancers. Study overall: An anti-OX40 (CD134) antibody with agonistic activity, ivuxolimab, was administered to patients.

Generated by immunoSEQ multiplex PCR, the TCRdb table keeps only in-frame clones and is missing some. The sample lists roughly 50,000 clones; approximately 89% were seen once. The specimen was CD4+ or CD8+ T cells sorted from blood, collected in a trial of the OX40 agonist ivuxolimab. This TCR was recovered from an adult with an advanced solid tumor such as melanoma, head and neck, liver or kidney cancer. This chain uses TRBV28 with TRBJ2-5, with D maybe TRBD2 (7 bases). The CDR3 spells CASRSYPGGETQYF. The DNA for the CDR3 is TGTGCCAGCAGGTCTTATCCGGGGGGCGAGACCCAGTACTTC. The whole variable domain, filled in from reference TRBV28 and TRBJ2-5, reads DVKVTQSSRYLVKRTGEKVFLECVQDMDHENMFWYRQDPGLGLRLIYFSYDVKMKEKGDIPEGYSVSREKKERFSLILESASTNQTSMYLCASRSYPGGETQYFGPGTRLLVL.